The 3 T cell receptor beta chains given below trace back to one sample, sequenced in a study of blood T cell repertoires in COVID-19. Generated by immunoSEQ multiplex PCR, the TCRdb table keeps only in-frame clones and is missing some. The sample lists about 240,000 clones, around four fifths occurring once. Sequencing used PBMCs or T cells enriched from blood (not recorded which). These receptors were obtained from a woman between 35 and 50 years old who had been exposed to COVID-19.

V and J are TRBV9 and TRBJ2-1; 12 nucleotides agree with TRBD2. Germline V CDR1 and CDR2: SGDLS, YYNGEE. The CDR3 is 18 amino acids. Trimming cost V 0 bases and J 5 bases; bases outside gene matches: 9. The CDR3 DNA reads as TGTGCCAGCAGCGTAGCTGGTTTGCTAGCGGGGGGGGACAATGAGCAGTTCTTC. It is translated as CASSVAGLLAGGDNEQFF.

V usage is TRBV21-1 and J usage is TRBJ1-3; the D segment call TRBD1 is taken from the table without a DNA check. TRBV21-1 represents a pseudogene. This CDR3 comprises 16 residues. As DNA, the CDR3 is TGTGCCAGCAGCCCCGAACAGTTAAGCTCTGGAAACACCATATATTTT. This codes for CASSPEQLSSGNTIYF.

The rearrangement links TRBV9 to TRBJ2-2, with D perhaps matching TRBD2 (6 bases). The CDR3 extends over 16 amino acids. Germline V lookup: CDR1 SGDLS, CDR2 YYNGEE. The V gene lost 4 bases and the J gene lost 1 base, with 14 bases spanning the gap. The CDR3 DNA reads as TGTGCCAGCAGCTCCAGACCCGGGGGGAACACCGGGGAGCTGTTTTTT. This codes for CASSSRPGGNTGELFF.